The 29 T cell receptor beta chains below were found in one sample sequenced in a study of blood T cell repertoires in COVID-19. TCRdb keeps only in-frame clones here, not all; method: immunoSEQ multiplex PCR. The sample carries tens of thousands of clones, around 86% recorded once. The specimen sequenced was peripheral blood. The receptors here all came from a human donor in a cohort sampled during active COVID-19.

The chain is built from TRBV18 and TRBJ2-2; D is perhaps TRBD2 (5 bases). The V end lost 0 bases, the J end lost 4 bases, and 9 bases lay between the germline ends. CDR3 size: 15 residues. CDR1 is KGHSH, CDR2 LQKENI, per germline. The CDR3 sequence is CASSPPRGSTGELFF. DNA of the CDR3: TGTGCCAGCTCACCACCGAGAGGGAGCACCGGGGAGCTGTTTTTT.

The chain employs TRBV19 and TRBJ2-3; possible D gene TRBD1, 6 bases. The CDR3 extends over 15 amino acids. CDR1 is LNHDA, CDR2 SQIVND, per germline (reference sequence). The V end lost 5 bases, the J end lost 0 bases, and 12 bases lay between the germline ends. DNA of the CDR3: TGTGCCAGTAGTCCTCAGGGGATTAGCACAGATACGCAGTATTTT. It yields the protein CASSPQGISTDTQYF.

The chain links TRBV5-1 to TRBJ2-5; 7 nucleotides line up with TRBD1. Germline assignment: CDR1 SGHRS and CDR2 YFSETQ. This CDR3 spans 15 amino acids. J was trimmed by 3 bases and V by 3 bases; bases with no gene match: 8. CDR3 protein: CASSSLTGPEETQYF. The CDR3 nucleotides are TGCGCCAGCAGCTCCCTGACAGGGCCCGAAGAGACCCAGTACTTC.

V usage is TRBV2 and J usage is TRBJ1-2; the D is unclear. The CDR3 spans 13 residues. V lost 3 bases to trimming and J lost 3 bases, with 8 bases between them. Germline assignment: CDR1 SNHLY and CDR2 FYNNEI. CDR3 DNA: TGTGCCAGCAGTGAGGGAGGGCACTATGGCTACACCTTC. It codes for CASSEGGHYGYTF.

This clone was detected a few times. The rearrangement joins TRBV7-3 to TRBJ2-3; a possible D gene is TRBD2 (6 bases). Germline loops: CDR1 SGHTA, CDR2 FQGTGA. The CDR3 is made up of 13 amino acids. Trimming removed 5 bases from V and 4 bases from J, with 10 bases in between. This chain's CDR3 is CASSRELADTQYF. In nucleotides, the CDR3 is TGTGCCAGCAGCCGGGAGTTGGCAGATACGCAGTATTTT.

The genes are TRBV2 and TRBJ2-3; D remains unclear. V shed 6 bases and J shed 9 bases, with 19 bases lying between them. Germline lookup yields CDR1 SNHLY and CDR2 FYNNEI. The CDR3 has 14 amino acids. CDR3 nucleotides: TGTGCCAGCAGAGCCACCACCCCAGGCGCCACGCAGTATTTT. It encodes CASRATTPGATQYF.

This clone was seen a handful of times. The CDR3 DNA follows: TGTGCCAGCAGTGATGGAGCGGGGGGGCCGGAGGATACGCAGTATTTT. Translation gives CASSDGAGGPEDTQYF. The rearrangement joins TRBV2 to TRBJ2-3; 10 bases are a match to TRBD2. The CDR3 consists of 16 residues. The J segment lost 6 bases and the V segment lost 3 bases, leaving 9 bases of the junction unmatched. Germline V gives CDR1 SNHLY, CDR2 FYNNEI.

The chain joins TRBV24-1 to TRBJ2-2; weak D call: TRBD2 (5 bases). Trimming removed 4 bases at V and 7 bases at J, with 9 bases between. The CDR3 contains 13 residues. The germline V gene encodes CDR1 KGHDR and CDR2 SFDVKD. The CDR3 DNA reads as TGTGCCACCAGTGACCCTGGAGGCGGGGAGCTGTTTTTT. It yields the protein CATSDPGGGELFF.

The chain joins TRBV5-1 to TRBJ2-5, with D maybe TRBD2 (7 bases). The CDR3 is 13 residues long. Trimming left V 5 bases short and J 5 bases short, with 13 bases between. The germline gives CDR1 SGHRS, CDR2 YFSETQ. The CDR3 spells CASRGGALETQYF. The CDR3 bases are TGCGCCAGCAGGGGGGGGGCCTTGGAGACCCAGTACTTC.

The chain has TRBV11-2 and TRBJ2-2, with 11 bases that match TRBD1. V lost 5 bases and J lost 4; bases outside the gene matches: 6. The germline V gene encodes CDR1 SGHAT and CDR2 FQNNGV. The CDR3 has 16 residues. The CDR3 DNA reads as TGTGCCAGCAGCCCGTGGACAGGGGGCTTCACCGGGGAGCTGTTTTTT. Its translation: CASSPWTGGFTGELFF.

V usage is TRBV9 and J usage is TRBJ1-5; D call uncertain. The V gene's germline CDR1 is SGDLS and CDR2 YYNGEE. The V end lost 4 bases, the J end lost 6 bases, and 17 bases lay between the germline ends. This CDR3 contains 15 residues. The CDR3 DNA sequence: TGTGCCAGCAGCCTCAATGGACTTTACACTCAGCCCCAGCATTTT. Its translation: CASSLNGLYTQPQHF.

Here the CDR3 reads CASSTGLAGGFYNEQFF. The CDR3 DNA sequence: TGTGCCAGTAGTACCGGACTAGCGGGGGGTTTTTACAATGAGCAGTTCTTC. The chain links TRBV19 to TRBJ2-1, with 14 bases identical to TRBD2. J lost 4 bases, V lost 4 bases, and 6 bases had no gene match. Germline CDR1 and CDR2: LNHDA and SQIVND (reference sequence). This CDR3 has 17 residues.

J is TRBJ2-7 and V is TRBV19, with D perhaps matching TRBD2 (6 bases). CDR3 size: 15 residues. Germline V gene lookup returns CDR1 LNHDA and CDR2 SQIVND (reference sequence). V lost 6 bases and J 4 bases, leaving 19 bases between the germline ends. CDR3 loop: CASRSRGVSGYEQYF. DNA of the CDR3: TGTGCCAGTAGATCGAGAGGAGTTAGCGGATACGAGCAGTACTTC.

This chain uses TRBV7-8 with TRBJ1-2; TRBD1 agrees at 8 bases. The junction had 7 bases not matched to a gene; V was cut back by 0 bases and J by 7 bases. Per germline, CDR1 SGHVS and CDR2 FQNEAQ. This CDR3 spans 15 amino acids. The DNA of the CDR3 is TGTGCCAGCAGCTTAGCAGAAACAGGGGGTGGTGGCTACACCTTC. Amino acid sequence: CASSLAETGGGGYTF.

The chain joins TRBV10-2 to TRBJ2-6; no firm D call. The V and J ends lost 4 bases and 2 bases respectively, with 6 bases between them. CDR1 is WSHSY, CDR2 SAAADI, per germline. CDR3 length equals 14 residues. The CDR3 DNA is TGCGCCAGCAGTGGAGGTGCTGGGGCCAACGTCCTGACTTTC. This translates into CASSGGAGANVLTF.

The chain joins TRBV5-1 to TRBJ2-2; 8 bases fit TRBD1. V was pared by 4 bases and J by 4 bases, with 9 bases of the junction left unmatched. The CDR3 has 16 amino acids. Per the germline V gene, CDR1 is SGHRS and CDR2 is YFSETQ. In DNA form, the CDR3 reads TGCGCCAGCAGCCCCCTAAGGACAGGGTCCACCGGGGAGCTGTTTTTT. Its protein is CASSPLRTGSTGELFF.

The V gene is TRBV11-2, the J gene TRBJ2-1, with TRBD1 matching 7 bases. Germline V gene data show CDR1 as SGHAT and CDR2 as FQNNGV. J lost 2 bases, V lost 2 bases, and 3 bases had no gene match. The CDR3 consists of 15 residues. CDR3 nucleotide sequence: TGTGCCAGCAGCTTAATGCAGGGGGCCTACAATGAGCAGTTCTTC. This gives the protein CASSLMQGAYNEQFF.

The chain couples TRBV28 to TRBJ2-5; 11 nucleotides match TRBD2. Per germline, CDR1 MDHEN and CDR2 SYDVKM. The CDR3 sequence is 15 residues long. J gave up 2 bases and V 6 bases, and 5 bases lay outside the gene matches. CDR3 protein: CASRGGLAVQETQYF. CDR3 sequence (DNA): TGTGCCAGCAGGGGGGGACTAGCGGTGCAAGAGACCCAGTACTTC.

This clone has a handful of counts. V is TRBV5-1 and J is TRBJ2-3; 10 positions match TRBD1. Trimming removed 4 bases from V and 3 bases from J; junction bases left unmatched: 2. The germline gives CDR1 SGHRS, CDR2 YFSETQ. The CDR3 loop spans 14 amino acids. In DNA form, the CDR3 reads TGCGCCAGCAGCGGGGGACAGGGGACAGATACGCAGTATTTT. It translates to CASSGGQGTDTQYF.

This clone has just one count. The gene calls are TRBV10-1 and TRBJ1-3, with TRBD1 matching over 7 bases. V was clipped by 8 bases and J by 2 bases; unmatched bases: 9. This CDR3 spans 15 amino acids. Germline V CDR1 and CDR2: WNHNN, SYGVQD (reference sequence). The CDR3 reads CASSTGSGPGNTIYF. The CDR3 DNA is TGCGCCAGCTCGACAGGGTCCGGTCCTGGAAACACCATATATTTT.

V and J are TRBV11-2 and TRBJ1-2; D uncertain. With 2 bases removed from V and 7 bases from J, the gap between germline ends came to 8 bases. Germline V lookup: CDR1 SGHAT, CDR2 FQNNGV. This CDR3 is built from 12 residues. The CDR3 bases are TGTGCCAGCAGCTTACTCCGCAGTGGCTACACCTTC. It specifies CASSLLRSGYTF.

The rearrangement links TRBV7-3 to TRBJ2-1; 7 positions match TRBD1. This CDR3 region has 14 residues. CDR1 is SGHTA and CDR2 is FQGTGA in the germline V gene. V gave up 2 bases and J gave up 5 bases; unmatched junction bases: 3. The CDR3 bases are TGTGCCAGCAGCTTAGGGGACAGAGACAATGAGCAGTTCTTC. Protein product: CASSLGDRDNEQFF.

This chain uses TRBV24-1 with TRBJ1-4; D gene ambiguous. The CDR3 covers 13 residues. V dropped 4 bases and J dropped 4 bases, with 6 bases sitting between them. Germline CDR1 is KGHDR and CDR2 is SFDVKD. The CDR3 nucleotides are TGTGCCACCAGTGAGTCCCTTAATGAAAAACTGTTTTTT. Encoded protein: CATSESLNEKLFF.

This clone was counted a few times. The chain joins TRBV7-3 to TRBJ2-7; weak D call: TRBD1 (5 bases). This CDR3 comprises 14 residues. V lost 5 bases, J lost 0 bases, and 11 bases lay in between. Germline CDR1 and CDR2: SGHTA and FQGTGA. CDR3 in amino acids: CASSPRATSYEQYF. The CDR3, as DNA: TGTGCCAGCAGCCCCAGGGCCACCTCCTACGAGCAGTACTTC. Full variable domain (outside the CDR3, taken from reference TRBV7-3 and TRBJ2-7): GAGVSQTPSNKVTEKGKYVELRCDPISGHTALYWYRQSLGQGPEFLIYFQGTGAADDSGLPNDRFFAVRPEGSVSTLKIQRTERGDSAVYLCASSPRATSYEQYFGPGTRLTVT.

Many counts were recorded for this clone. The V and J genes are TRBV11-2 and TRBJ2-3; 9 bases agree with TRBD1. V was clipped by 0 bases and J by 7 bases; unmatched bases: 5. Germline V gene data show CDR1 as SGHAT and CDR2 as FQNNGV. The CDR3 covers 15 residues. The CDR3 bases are TGTGCCAGCAGCTTAGATAGGGGACAGGGCAATACGCAGTATTTT. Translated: CASSLDRGQGNTQYF.

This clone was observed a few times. This CDR3 is CASRQGYSNQPQHF. DNA for the CDR3: TGTGCCAGCAGACAGGGTTATAGCAATCAGCCCCAGCATTTT. The gene calls are TRBV27 and TRBJ1-5, with TRBD1 as a possible D gene (6 bases). Per germline, CDR1 MNHEY and CDR2 SMNVEV (reference sequence). V lost 6 bases and J lost 0, with 9 bases in between. The CDR3 totals 14 residues.

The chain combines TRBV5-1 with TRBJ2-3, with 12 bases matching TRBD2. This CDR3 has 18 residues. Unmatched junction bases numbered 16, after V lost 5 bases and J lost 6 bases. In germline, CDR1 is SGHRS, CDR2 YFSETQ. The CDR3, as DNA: TGCGCCAGCAGTCGGTCGGCTAGCGGGGGGGCGTCGAGTGATACGCAGTATTTT. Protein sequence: CASSRSASGGASSDTQYF.

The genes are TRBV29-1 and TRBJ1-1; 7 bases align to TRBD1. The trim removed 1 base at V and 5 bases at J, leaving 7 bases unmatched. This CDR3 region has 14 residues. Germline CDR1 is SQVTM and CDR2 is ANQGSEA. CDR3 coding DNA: TGCAGCGTTGAAGGGCAGGGGGAAGAAACTGAAGCTTTCTTT. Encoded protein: CSVEGQGEETEAFF.

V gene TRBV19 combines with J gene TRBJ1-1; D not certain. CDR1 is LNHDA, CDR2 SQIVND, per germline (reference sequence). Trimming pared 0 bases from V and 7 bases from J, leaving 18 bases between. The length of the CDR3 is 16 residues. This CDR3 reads CASSIDLLFAGNEAFF. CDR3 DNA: TGTGCCAGTAGTATAGATCTATTGTTCGCTGGTAATGAAGCTTTCTTT.